This record concerns one T cell receptor (beta chain) sequence. TCRdb's copy holds only in-frame clones and misses some; the assay was immunoSEQ multiplex PCR. Found here are under 50,000 clones; the top ten clones hold about 5%. The entry originates in a study of T cells in women clearing cervical HPV infection. The sample consisted of blood buffy coat. The receptor's source is a woman aged 18 to 75 with a cervical HPV16 infection that either progressed to CIN3+ or cleared (not recorded which).

CDR3 DNA (partial): TGTGCCAGCAGCAGGGGGCGTGGGGAGACC. It codes for CASSRGRGET. In full, the CDR3 is CASSRGRGETQYF. This chain links TRBV7-2 with TRBJ2-5; TRBD1 matches at 7 bases. The read ends 3 residues shy of where the CDR3 ends; the end is completed using the germline J gene. V lost 5 bases and J lost 5; bases outside the gene matches: 5. CDR3 length: 13 residues. Germline V lookup: CDR1 SGHTA, CDR2 FQGNSA.